The 26 T cell receptor beta chains presented below share a single source sample, sequenced in a study of CD8+ T cells in alopecia areata. Investigators isolated RNA and reverse transcribed it into cDNA to act as the sequencing template. The assay was immunoSEQ multiplex PCR, and TCRdb's table has in-frame clones only and misses some. The sample lists about 110,000 clones, none appearing once, the ten largest making up 15% to 20%. Sequenced sample: lesional skin. The receptors come from a C3H/HeJ mouse with alopecia areata. The mouse line has the MHC haplotype H2-k.

There are a few counts of this clone. The gene names given are mouse names. The read terminates 4 residues ahead of where the CDR3 ends, so the germline J gene completes it. The chain employs TRBV1 and TRBJ2-4; 11 positions agree with TRBD1. Germline assignment: CDR1 NSQYPW and CDR2 LRSPGD (reference sequence). The CDR3 runs 15 residues. CDR3 sequence reads: CTCSAEGQGANTLYF. The covered CDR3 bases are TGCACCTGCAGTGCAGAAGGACAGGGGGCGAAC. The full variable domain, completed using reference TRBV1 and TRBJ2-4, is VTLLEQNPRWRLVPRGQAVNLRCILKNSQYPWMSWYQQDLQKQLQWLFTLRSPGDKEVKSLPGADYLATRVTDTELRLQVANMSQGRTLYCTCSAEGQGANTLYFGAGTRLSVL.

The sample holds many counts of this clone. Gene names are mouse gene names. The read stops 4 residues short of the end of the CDR3; the missing end is completed from the germline J gene. The rearrangement joins TRBV31 to TRBJ1-2, with a weak D call TRBD1 (6 bases). V shed 4 bases and J shed 0 bases, with 6 bases lying between them. This CDR3 comprises 12 residues. The germline gives CDR1 GKSSPN, CDR2 SITVG. CDR3 DNA (partial): TGTGCCTGGACAGGGGCAAACTCC. It specifies CAWTGANS. The CDR3 as a whole reads CAWTGANSDYTF.

This clone was counted at least ten times. The gene names given are mouse names. The CDR3 end is not reached by the read, which stops 4 residues before it; the germline J gene fills it in. The rearrangement uses TRBV13-3 and TRBJ2-1, with D hard to call. The length of the CDR3 is 15 residues. The germline CDR1 and CDR2 sequences are NNHDY and SYVADS. The V end lost 5 bases, the J end lost 0 bases, and 12 bases lay between the germline ends. The CDR3 is CASRDSPDNYAEQFF. The part of the CDR3 DNA that was read is TGTGCCAGCAGAGACTCTCCGGATAACTATGCT.

As for this clone: The genes are named according to mouse. Read sequence stops 4 residues before the CDR3 end, and the germline J gene provides the missing end. This rearrangement joins TRBV1 to TRBJ2-5, with TRBD2 identical over 9 bases. V shed 6 bases, J shed 3 bases, and the junction held 4 bases outside the gene matches. CDR3 size: 14 residues. Germline CDR1 is NSQYPW and CDR2 is LRSPGD (reference sequence). The covered CDR3 bases are TGCACCTGCAGCGGACTGGGGAGTCAAGAC. Translating it yields CTCSGLGSQD. The CDR3 as a whole reads CTCSGLGSQDTQYF.

As to this clone: Gene names are the mouse ones. The read terminates 4 residues ahead of where the CDR3 ends, so the germline J gene completes it. The chain joins TRBV14 to TRBJ2-1; 9 nucleotides align to TRBD1. This CDR3 contains 12 residues. The J segment lost 6 bases and the V segment lost 5 bases, leaving 0 bases of the junction unmatched. CDR1 and CDR2 from the germline V gene are SGHDT and FRDEAV. The covered CDR3 bases are TGTGCCAGCAGACAGGGGGCTGCT. Translating it yields CASRQGAA. The full CDR3 reads CASRQGAAEQFF.

With regard to this clone: Genes and germline come from the mouse. The DNA read from the CDR3 is TGTGCCAGCAGTGATGCTCAACAGGGAGGGAACACA. Its protein is CASSDAQQGGNT. In full, the CDR3 is CASSDAQQGGNTEVFF. The chain joins TRBV13-3 to TRBJ1-1; maybe TRBD1 (6 bases). The read is 4 residues too short to cover the CDR3 end, so that end is filled in from the germline J gene. Trimming shortened V by 0 bases and J by 1 base, and 13 bases separated the two germline ends. This CDR3 comprises 16 residues. The V gene's germline CDR1 is NNHDY and CDR2 SYVADS.

Of note for this clone: Gene names denote mouse genes. The CDR3 end falls 4 residues outside the read, so it is completed with the germline J gene. The rearrangement joins TRBV13-3 to TRBJ1-4; no definite D call. The CDR3 contains 14 residues. V lost 2 bases and J 4 bases, leaving 9 bases between the germline ends. CDR1 and CDR2 from the germline V gene are NNHDY and SYVADS. The covered CDR3 bases are TGTGCCAGCAGTGAACCAGATATCAACGAA. This translates into CASSEPDINE. The CDR3, in full, reads CASSEPDINERLFF.

This clone was seen more than once but under ten times. All gene names here are mouse names. Sequencing ends 4 residues short of the CDR3 end; the germline J gene provides the rest. The chain carries TRBV13-3 and TRBJ2-1; D ambiguous. This CDR3 spans 12 amino acids. V shed 6 bases and J shed 5 bases, with 9 bases lying between them. Looked up from germline, CDR1 is NNHDY and CDR2 is SYVADS. The CDR3 DNA, read in part, is TGTGCCAGCAAGGAGGGTGATGCT. As protein: CASKEGDA. The entire CDR3 protein is CASKEGDAEQFF.

This clone appeared a few times. Each gene name is a mouse one. The DNA ends 4 residues before the CDR3 does, and the rest of the CDR3 is filled in from the germline J gene. The chain carries TRBV13-2 and TRBJ2-1, with 9 bases aligning to TRBD2. The CDR3 is 13 residues long. CDR1 is NNHNN, CDR2 SYGAGS, per germline (reference sequence). This chain's CDR3 is CASGGDWEAEQFF. CDR3 DNA, as far as it was read: TGTGCCAGCGGTGGGGACTGGGAAGCT.

This clone was picked up a small number of times. Germline and genes: mouse. The read stops 4 residues short of the end of the CDR3; the missing end is completed from the germline J gene. The chain combines TRBV1 with TRBJ2-5; TRBD2 might be the D (7 bases). Trimming pared 1 base from V and 2 bases from J, leaving 13 bases between. This CDR3 contains 16 residues. Germline V gene lookup returns CDR1 NSQYPW and CDR2 LRSPGD (reference sequence). The CDR3 DNA, read in part, is TGCACCTGCAGTGCAGTCGGGGGGCGCGGCCAAGAC. Translated: CTCSAVGGRGQD. The whole CDR3 region reads CTCSAVGGRGQDTQYF.

Only a few counts were recorded for this clone. Gene names denote mouse genes. The CDR3 end lies 4 residues beyond the end of the read and is filled in from the germline J gene. The genes are TRBV13-3 and TRBJ1-1, with 10 bases fitting TRBD1. The CDR3 consists of 14 residues. Per the germline V gene, CDR1 is NNHDY and CDR2 is SYVADS. V lost 7 bases to trimming and J lost 0 bases; unmatched junction nucleotides: 3. The CDR3 spells CASGTGDANTEVFF. The covered CDR3 bases are TGTGCCAGCGGGACAGGGGATGCAAACACA.

In regard to this clone: The gene symbols are mouse symbols. The DNA ends 4 residues before the CDR3 does, and the rest of the CDR3 is filled in from the germline J gene. The V and J genes are TRBV19 and TRBJ2-2; 8 positions agree with TRBD2. The V segment lost 5 bases and the J segment 5 bases; nucleotides outside the gene matches: 2. This CDR3 comprises 13 residues. Germline V gene lookup returns CDR1 FNHDT and CDR2 SITEND (reference sequence). The CDR3 DNA, read in part, is TGTGCCAGCAGGGACTGGGATACCGGG. It specifies CASRDWDTG. The complete CDR3 sequence is CASRDWDTGQLYF.

With respect to this clone: Genes and germline come from the mouse. The CDR3 loop reads CASSDKIGDNSNERLFF. The covered CDR3 bases are TGTGCCAGCAGTGATAAGATCGGAGACAATTCCAACGAA. The rearrangement links TRBV13-1 to TRBJ1-4; D remains unclear. The CDR3 extends 4 residues past the end of the read, so its final part is completed from the germline J gene. Germline V CDR1 and CDR2: NSHNY, SYGAGN. Trimming took 1 base from V and 1 from J, leaving 14 bases between them. This CDR3 region has 17 residues.

This clone was observed a few times. TCRdb's protein and the translated DNA diverge at residue 15; the protein reported here is the translation of the DNA. Gene names denote mouse genes. Read data end 3 residues before the CDR3 end; the end is taken from the germline J gene. The V call is TRBV1, the J call TRBJ1-6; possible D gene TRBD1, 6 bases. TRBJ1-6 has ORF status, its function being uncertain. The V gene lost 0 bases and the J gene lost 3 bases, with 15 bases spanning the gap. This CDR3 is 18 amino acids long. The V gene's germline CDR1 is NSQYPW and CDR2 LRSPGD (reference sequence). This chain's CDR3 is CTCSADPGHHFYNSPLYF. Incomplete CDR3 DNA: TGCACCTGCAGTGCAGATCCGGGACATCATTTCTATAATTCGCCC.

With respect to this clone: The germline and genes are mouse ones. The CDR3 is cut off 4 residues early in the read; its end comes from the germline J gene. The V call is TRBV13-3, the J call TRBJ1-1; 10 nucleotides line up with TRBD1. There are 14 residues in the CDR3. Per the germline V gene, CDR1 is NNHDY and CDR2 is SYVADS. Trimming cost V 6 bases and J 4 bases; bases outside gene matches: 6. The covered CDR3 bases are TGTGCCAGCACCAACCGGGACAGGGGCACA. It encodes CASTNRDRGT. The whole CDR3 protein is CASTNRDRGTEVFF.

This clone has a handful of counts. Mouse germline and gene names are used. The read stops 4 residues short of the end of the CDR3; the missing end is completed from the germline J gene. V gene TRBV13-3 combines with J gene TRBJ2-7; TRBD2 matches 11 bases. Germline V gene lookup returns CDR1 NNHDY and CDR2 SYVADS. There are 13 residues in the CDR3. J gave up 3 bases and V 7 bases, and 3 bases lay outside the gene matches. CDR3 in amino acids: CASSTGGVYEQYF. Partial CDR3 DNA: TGTGCCAGCTCGACTGGGGGGGTCTAT.

This clone was counted a few times. Gene names are the mouse ones. Other DNA sequences in this sample translate to the same CDR3. CDR3 loop: CTCSAAGTGGNTEVFF. The CDR3 bases that were read are TGCACCTGCAGTGCAGCCGGGACAGGAGGAAACACA. The V gene is TRBV1, the J gene TRBJ1-1, with TRBD1 matching over 8 bases. The read finishes 4 residues shy of the CDR3 end, and the germline J gene is used to complete it. The CDR3 extends over 16 amino acids. CDR1 and CDR2 (germline): NSQYPW, LRSPGD (reference sequence). Losses at the gene ends were 1 base for V and 1 base for J; bases not matched to a gene: 5.

To note about this clone: The protein recorded in TCRdb does not match the translated DNA at residue 10; the protein presented here comes from translating the DNA. The listed genes are named as in mouse. The DNA ends 3 residues before the CDR3 does, and the rest of the CDR3 is filled in from the germline J gene. The J gene is TRBJ1-6, the V gene TRBV31; the match to TRBD1 covers 7 bases. TRBJ1-6 falls under the ORF class, with uncertain function. Germline V lookup: CDR1 GKSSPN, CDR2 SITVG. The trim removed 4 bases at V and 3 bases at J, leaving 0 bases unmatched. This CDR3 is built from 13 residues. CDR3 residues: CAWTGGYNSPLYF. CDR3 DNA, as far as it was read: TGTGCCTGGACAGGGGGCTATAATTCGCCC.

Turning to this clone: Mouse gene names apply. The read ends 4 residues early relative to the CDR3; the germline J gene fills the gap. This chain joins TRBV19 and TRBJ2-1, with 10 bases lining up with TRBD2. Trimming at V came to 0 bases and at J to 3 bases, leaving 3 bases not matched to a gene. Looked up from germline, CDR1 is FNHDT and CDR2 is SITEND (reference sequence). This CDR3 is 16 amino acids long. CDR3 residues: CASSIGGTGAYAEQFF. The CDR3 bases that were read are TGTGCCAGCAGTATAGGCGGGACTGGGGCCTATGCT.

The table lists this clone with a few counts. These gene names are mouse names. The read ends 4 residues early relative to the CDR3; the germline J gene fills the gap. The rearrangement links TRBV13-3 to TRBJ1-2; D perhaps matches TRBD1 (5 bases). Germline values: CDR1 NNHDY, CDR2 SYVADS. CDR3 size: 14 residues. The sequenced part of the CDR3 DNA is TGTGCCAGCAGTGATGGCAGGGAAGGGGCC. Protein: CASSDGREGA. The complete CDR3 reads CASSDGREGADYTF.

As for this clone: Germline and genes: mouse. The observed sequence ends 4 residues before the CDR3 terminus, with the missing tail filled in from the germline J gene. The V and J genes are TRBV1 and TRBJ2-3; D perhaps matches TRBD1 (6 bases). Germline V gives CDR1 NSQYPW, CDR2 LRSPGD (reference sequence). The V and J ends lost 3 bases and 3 bases respectively, with 10 bases between them. The CDR3 length is 14 residues. The CDR3 DNA, read in part, is TGCACCTGCAGTGCCAGGGGAAAAGCAGAA. Translation: CTCSARGKAE. The complete CDR3 protein is CTCSARGKAETLYF.

This clone was recorded a few times. These gene names are mouse names. The read ends 4 residues shy of where the CDR3 ends; the end is completed using the germline J gene. The chain combines TRBV1 with TRBJ2-7; 7 nucleotides agree with TRBD1. With V trimmed by 5 bases and J by 2 bases, 3 bases remained unmatched. Germline CDR1 and CDR2: NSQYPW and LRSPGD (reference sequence). There are 13 residues in the CDR3. The CDR3 loop is CTCSMQGAYEQYF. The CDR3 bases that were read are TGCACCTGCAGTATGCAGGGGGCCTAT.

In regard to this clone: The protein recorded in TCRdb does not match the translated DNA at residue 12; the protein presented here comes from translating the DNA. Gene names are mouse gene names. The CDR3 is cut off 3 residues early in the read; its end comes from the germline J gene. J is TRBJ1-6 and V is TRBV1; D might be TRBD1 (5 bases). TRBJ1-6 is an ORF; its function is uncertain. CDR1 NSQYPW and CDR2 LRSPGD come from the germline V gene (reference sequence). V was shortened by 3 bases and J by 1 base, with 7 bases between the two germline ends. CDR3 size: 15 residues. CDR3 sequence reads: CTCSAPGSYNSPLYF. The sequenced part of the CDR3 DNA is TGCACCTGCAGTGCTCCAGGGTCCTATAATTCGCCC.

This clone has just a few counts. TCRdb's protein and the translated DNA diverge at residue 13; the protein reported here is the translation of the DNA. Genes here carry mouse names. The CDR3 goes on 3 residues after the read ends, and that part is filled in from the germline J gene. This chain uses TRBV1 with TRBJ1-3, with 7 bases lining up with TRBD1. Germline assignment: CDR1 NSQYPW and CDR2 LRSPGD (reference sequence). CDR3 length: 16 residues. Trimming at V came to 3 bases and at J to 0 bases, leaving 5 bases not matched to a gene. The CDR3 sequence is CTCSARTGNSGNTLYF. The sequenced CDR3 bases are TGCACCTGCAGTGCGCGGACAGGCAATTCTGGAAATACG.

This clone was seen only a few times. The listed genes are named as in mouse. Read sequence stops 4 residues before the CDR3 end, and the germline J gene provides the missing end. The V and J genes are TRBV19 and TRBJ1-4; 8 bases agree with TRBD1. Germline lookup yields CDR1 FNHDT and CDR2 SITEND (reference sequence). The CDR3 is 13 residues long. The CDR3 sequence: CATADRAGERLFF. The CDR3 DNA, read in part, is TGTGCCACCGCGGACAGGGCGGGCGAA.

This clone has just a few counts. Mouse germline and gene names are used. The CDR3 end is not reached by the read, which stops 4 residues before it; the germline J gene fills it in. The chain is built from TRBV17 and TRBJ2-2; 9 bases line up with TRBD1. CDR1 is MNHDT, CDR2 YYDKIL, per germline. CDR3 size: 16 residues. J lost 6 bases, V lost 0 bases, and 5 bases had no gene match. The sequenced CDR3 bases are TGTGCTAGCAGTAGAGATGGGGGACAGGGAGCCGGG. Translated: CASSRDGGQGAG. Given in full, the CDR3 is CASSRDGGQGAGQLYF.